Sequencing of this T cell receptor (beta chain) was carried out in a study of T cells expressing NK-cell markers. TCRdb re-called the 5' RACE reads, yielding one record per CDR3 amino acid sequence without DNA. This repertoire includes 200,000 to 300,000 distinct CDR3 sequences. Germline V gives CDR1 MNHEY, CDR2 SVGAGI. CDR3 length: 15 residues. The clonotype originates from a woman aged 18-69 years in good health. V and J are TRBV6-5 and TRBJ2-3; TCRdb lists TRBD1, though no DNA is available to test this call. The sample consisted of blood T cells: a sorted CD56 or NKG2C T cell subset, CD4+ or CD8+ T cells, or bulk PBMC T cells (not recorded which). This CDR3 reads CASSYSGTGPDTQYF.